This passage covers 5 T cell receptor beta chains from one sample sequenced in a study of diagnostic markers for celiac disease. TCRdb re-called the reads and gives one entry per CDR3 protein, without DNA. Its clone listing holds more than 1,200 distinct CDR3 sequences. Material for sequencing was either unsorted cells or a sorted T cell fraction (not recorded which). All receptors come from a human donor.

J is TRBJ1-5 and V is TRBV28. This CDR3 contains 17 residues. The germline CDR1 and CDR2 sequences are MDHEN and SYDVKM. The CDR3 protein is CASSFPQGRPLSPPQHF.

This clonotype shows up as medium-sized by frequency. This CDR3 reads CAWSVRGGTDTQYF. This chain links TRBV30 with TRBJ2-3; TCRdb returns TRBD1, unconfirmable since there is no DNA. This CDR3 has 14 residues. CDR1 is GTSNPN, CDR2 SVGIG, per germline (reference sequence). The full variable domain, in which reference TRBV30 and TRBJ2-3 provide the parts outside the CDR3, is SQTIHQWPATLVQPVGSPLSLECTVEGTSNPNLYWYRQAAGRGLQLLFYSVGIGQISSEVPQNLSASRPQDRQFILSSKKLLLSDSGFYLCAWSVRGGTDTQYFGPGTRLTVL.

The rearrangement links TRBV6-5 to TRBJ1-6; absent DNA, TCRdb's TRBD1 call cannot be checked. The CDR3 covers 14 residues. Germline V gene data show CDR1 as MNHEY and CDR2 as SVGAGI. The CDR3 loop is CASCRDTVNSPLHF.

The chain carries TRBV18 and TRBJ2-5; no DNA is available, so the TRBD2 call from TCRdb remains unchecked. The CDR3 contains 13 residues. Germline CDR1 is KGHSH and CDR2 is LQKENI. The CDR3 sequence is CASSGGLQETQYF.

The genes are TRBV20-1 and TRBJ2-1; TCRdb designates TRBD2, a call that cannot be tested without DNA. The CDR3 sequence is 14 residues long. Germline CDR1 is DFQATT and CDR2 is SNEGSKA (reference sequence). The chain's CDR3 is CSARETSMGREQFF.